The 25 T cell receptor beta chains presented below share a single source sample, sequenced in a study of blood T cell repertoires in COVID-19. The protocol was immunoSEQ multiplex PCR, while the TCRdb copy is restricted to in-frame clones and leaves out a portion. The repertoire holds 650,000 to 800,000 clones, with around 89% as singletons. Specimen: peripheral blood. The receptors come from a woman younger than 35 with acute or convalescent COVID-19.

The chain joins TRBV11-3 to TRBJ1-6; D may be TRBD1 (6 bases). Germline V gene data show CDR1 as SGHNT and CDR2 as YENEEA. The V end was cut by 6 bases, the J end by 1 base, with 10 bases between. This CDR3 is 15 amino acids long. The CDR3 DNA reads as TGTGCCAGCAGAGGGGGGGGGTCCTATAATTCACCCCTCCACTTT. It encodes CASRGGGSYNSPLHF.

V gene TRBV5-6 combines with J gene TRBJ1-5; D not resolved. CDR3 length: 15 amino acids. With 0 bases removed from V and 4 bases from J, the gap between germline ends came to 11 bases. CDR1 is SGHDT and CDR2 is YYEEEE in the germline V gene. The DNA for the CDR3 is TGTGCCAGCAGCTTGGGCGGCTCAGAAAATCAGCCCCAGCATTTT. It is translated as CASSLGGSENQPQHF.

This chain joins TRBV15 and TRBJ1-5, with D perhaps TRBD1 (6 bases). Germline V gives CDR1 LNHNV, CDR2 YYDKDF (reference sequence). V dropped 0 bases and J dropped 0 bases, with 9 bases sitting between them. The CDR3 length is 16 residues. The CDR3 protein is CATSREGTYSNQPQHF. In DNA form, the CDR3 reads TGTGCCACCAGCAGAGAGGGGACATATAGCAATCAGCCCCAGCATTTT.

On this clone: A junction end diverges from the germline sequence, so it may reflect a read error. Different DNA sequences within this sample yield the same CDR3. This rearrangement joins TRBV7-9 to TRBJ2-7; 9 bases align to TRBD1. The CDR3 covers 15 residues. Germline V gene data show CDR1 as SEHNR and CDR2 as FQNEAQ (reference sequence). The CDR3 region is CASRTGTGSSYEQYF. The CDR3 DNA is TGTGCCAGCAGAACCGGGACAGGGTCCTCCTACGAGCAATACTTC.

The V call is TRBV24-1, the J call TRBJ1-2; D is uncertain. There are 14 residues in the CDR3. Looked up from germline, CDR1 is KGHDR and CDR2 is SFDVKD. V was cut by 9 bases and J by 1 base, with 14 bases left in between. In nucleotides, the CDR3 is TGTGCCACCCGCCCCGCCCGGGGTAACTATGGCTACACCTTC. Amino acid sequence: CATRPARGNYGYTF.

This clone has a single count. The rearrangement links TRBV6-6 to TRBJ1-3; D may be TRBD1 (6 bases). The CDR3 is made up of 14 amino acids. V lost 7 bases to trimming and J lost 1 base, with 11 bases between them. Per the germline V gene, CDR1 is MNHNY and CDR2 is SVGAGI (reference sequence). DNA of the CDR3: TGTGCCAGCATCACCACAGGGTCTGGAAACACCATATATTTT. This sequence encodes CASITTGSGNTIYF.

The chain combines TRBV7-2 with TRBJ2-4; 7 positions agree with TRBD1. The trim removed 3 bases at V and 8 bases at J, leaving 7 bases unmatched. Per germline, CDR1 SGHTA and CDR2 FQGNSA. The CDR3 covers 14 residues. In DNA, the CDR3 is TGTGCCAGCAGCTTCAGAGGGGGCGCGGACATTCAGTACTTC. Translating it yields CASSFRGGADIQYF.

The V and J genes are TRBV19 and TRBJ2-1; D is possibly TRBD2 (7 bases). The length of the CDR3 is 16 residues. CDR1 is LNHDA, CDR2 SQIVND, per germline (reference sequence). V lost 5 bases to trimming and J lost 2 bases, with 16 bases between them. Here the CDR3 reads CASSEGGWSPYNEQFF. CDR3 in DNA: TGTGCCAGTAGTGAGGGGGGGTGGTCCCCCTACAATGAGCAGTTCTTC. The full variable domain, in which reference TRBV19 and TRBJ2-1 provide the parts outside the CDR3, is DGGITQSPKYLFRKEGQNVTLSCEQNLNHDAMYWYRQDPGQGLRLIYYSQIVNDFQKGDIAEGYSVSREKKESFPLTVTSAQKNPTAFYLCASSEGGWSPYNEQFFGPGTRLTVL.

The rearrangement links TRBV10-2 to TRBJ2-2; D remains unclear. The CDR3 has 11 residues. CDR1 is WSHSY, CDR2 SAAADI, per germline. Trimming left V 5 bases short and J 6 bases short, with 4 bases between. CDR3 DNA sequence: TGCGCCAGCAGTTCTTCCGGGGAGCTGTTTTTT. It translates to CASSSSGELFF.

The J gene is TRBJ2-7, the V gene TRBV5-1; TRBD2 matches 7 bases. The length of the CDR3 is 15 residues. With 3 bases clipped from V and 1 base from J, the junction kept 7 bases outside the gene matches. Germline lookup yields CDR1 SGHRS and CDR2 YFSETQ. The CDR3 nucleotides are TGCGCCAGCAGCTCAGGGAGCGGGGCGTCCTACGAGCAGTACTTC. Translation: CASSSGSGASYEQYF.

This clone was detected only a few times. This chain uses TRBV12-5 with TRBJ2-7; the D gene is possibly TRBD2 (6 bases). CDR1 is LGHNT, CDR2 FRNRAP, per germline. Trimming took 6 bases from V and 2 from J, leaving 11 bases between them. The CDR3 runs to 13 residues. CDR3 bases: TGTGCTAGTGGAGTCCCGGGAGCCTACGAGCAGTACTTC. It encodes CASGVPGAYEQYF.

This clone was counted a single time. V and J are TRBV2 and TRBJ2-3, with a possible D match to TRBD2 (7 bases). V was trimmed by 6 bases and J by 1 base, leaving 14 bases between them. The germline V gene encodes CDR1 SNHLY and CDR2 FYNNEI. This CDR3 has 15 amino acids. Here the CDR3 DNA reads TGTGCCAGCAGGCTTGGCGGGGGCGGCACAGATACGCAGTATTTT. This sequence encodes CASRLGGGGTDTQYF.

The chain carries TRBV5-4 and TRBJ1-1; 8 bases are a match to TRBD1. Germline lookup yields CDR1 SGHNT and CDR2 YYREEE (reference sequence). J was trimmed by 4 bases and V by 3 bases; bases with no gene match: 14. The CDR3 length is 17 residues. DNA of the CDR3: TGTGCCAGCAGCTCTACTAGCTGGACAGGGAGGGCCACTGAAGCTTTCTTT. It specifies CASSSTSWTGRATEAFF.

The CDR3 DNA is TGTGCCAGCAGCCAATTTTCCAGGGTAGGCTACACCTTC. Protein product: CASSQFSRVGYTF. The chain carries TRBV3-1 (or the pseudogene TRBV3-2) and TRBJ1-2; the D gene is possibly TRBD1 (5 bases). The V gene's germline CDR1 is LGHDT and CDR2 YNNKEL (reference sequence). The ends were cut back, 2 bases at V and 8 bases at J, with 12 bases in the middle. This CDR3 is built from 13 residues.

J is TRBJ2-7 and V is TRBV30; D not resolved. Germline CDR1 is GTSNPN and CDR2 is SVGIG (reference sequence). CDR3 size: 13 residues. V was trimmed by 1 base and J by 5 bases, leaving 12 bases between them. CDR3 sequence reads: CAWSATVGDEQYF. The CDR3 DNA reads TGTGCCTGGAGTGCCACGGTAGGAGACGAGCAGTACTTC.

In the case of this clone: The identical CDR3 is also encoded by other nucleotide sequences in the sample. CDR3 region: CATSDPGTGSNQPQHF. In DNA form, the CDR3 reads TGTGCCACCAGTGATCCCGGGACAGGGTCCAATCAGCCCCAGCATTTT. The chain combines TRBV24-1 with TRBJ1-5; 9 bases fit TRBD1. The CDR3 sequence is 16 residues long. V trimming: 3 bases; J trimming: 3 bases; junction bases outside the gene matches: 5. CDR1 is KGHDR and CDR2 is SFDVKD in the germline V gene.

This chain links TRBV5-5 with TRBJ2-7, with 9 bases that match TRBD1. The CDR3 length is 15 residues. Germline assignment: CDR1 SGHKS and CDR2 YYEKEE (reference sequence). V lost 4 bases and J lost 7; bases outside the gene matches: 12. The CDR3 is CASSLRDREWGEQYF. In nucleotides, the CDR3 is TGTGCCAGCAGCCTCCGGGACAGGGAGTGGGGGGAGCAGTACTTC.

The chain is built from TRBV3-1 (or the pseudogene TRBV3-2) and TRBJ2-7, with TRBD2 as a possible D gene (6 bases). Germline V CDR1 and CDR2: LGHDT, YNNKEL (reference sequence). The CDR3 sequence is 16 residues long. The ends were cut back, 0 bases at V and 0 bases at J, with 12 bases in the middle. The CDR3 protein is CASSQDAGSSSYEQYF. CDR3 DNA: TGTGCCAGCAGCCAAGATGCGGGGTCTAGCTCCTACGAGCAGTACTTC.

This clone was detected only once. The chain combines TRBV28 with TRBJ1-1; D gene unclear. Deletions cut 3 bases from V and 3 bases from J, with 14 bases between. CDR1 is MDHEN, CDR2 SYDVKM, per germline. CDR3 size: 15 residues. CDR3 in DNA: TGTGCCAGCAGTTTGAATCTGCAGGCTGACACTGAAGCTTTCTTT. Protein sequence: CASSLNLQADTEAFF.

This sequence joins TRBV6-5 and TRBJ1-2; unclear D gene. The CDR3 has 14 amino acids. CDR1 is MNHEY, CDR2 SVGAGI, per germline. The ends were cut back, 5 bases at V and 2 bases at J, with 12 bases in the middle. The CDR3 DNA reads as TGTGCCAGCAGTAAGGGCCGGGAGAACTATGGCTACACCTTC. Its translation is CASSKGRENYGYTF.

The chain links TRBV10-2 to TRBJ1-4; D possibly corresponds to TRBD1 (5 bases). The CDR3 has 12 residues. The V end lost 7 bases, the J end lost 4 bases, and 7 bases lay between the germline ends. In germline, CDR1 is WSHSY, CDR2 SAAADI. As DNA, the CDR3 is TGCGCCAGCAACCAGGGTAATGAAAAACTGTTTTTT. This codes for CASNQGNEKLFF.

About this clone: The sample carries other DNA sequences with the same CDR3. The chain carries TRBV7-2 and TRBJ1-2, with 11 bases matching TRBD1. CDR1 is SGHTA and CDR2 is FQGNSA in the germline V gene. CDR3 length equals 14 residues. Unmatched junction bases numbered 4, after V lost 3 bases and J lost 7 bases. The CDR3 DNA is TGTGCCAGCAGCTTTGGACAGGGGGCAGGTGGCTACACCTTC. Encoded protein: CASSFGQGAGGYTF.

The chain joins TRBV5-1 to TRBJ2-2, with D tentatively TRBD1 (6 bases). Germline-derived CDR1 and CDR2 are SGHRS and YFSETQ. With 3 bases removed from V and 1 base from J, the gap between germline ends came to 7 bases. This CDR3 contains 14 residues. The CDR3 reads CASSWGQNTGELFF. The CDR3 nucleotides read TGCGCCAGCAGCTGGGGACAGAACACCGGGGAGCTGTTTTTT.

The chain joins TRBV4-1 to TRBJ2-3; 8 nucleotides match TRBD2. Germline lookup yields CDR1 MGHRA and CDR2 YSYEKL. The CDR3 has 17 amino acids. Trimming cost V 5 bases and J 0 bases; bases outside gene matches: 10. CDR3 in DNA: TGCGCCAGCAGCAGTTTCAATAGCGGGGAGAGCACAGATACGCAGTATTTT. It is translated as CASSSFNSGESTDTQYF.

V usage is TRBV2 and J usage is TRBJ2-3, with no clear D. The CDR3 is 13 residues long. The V end was cut by 1 base, the J end by 2 bases, with 4 bases between. Per the germline V gene, CDR1 is SNHLY and CDR2 is FYNNEI. CDR3 region: CASSEVLTDTQYF. For the CDR3, the DNA is TGTGCCAGCAGTGAAGTCCTCACAGATACGCAGTATTTT.